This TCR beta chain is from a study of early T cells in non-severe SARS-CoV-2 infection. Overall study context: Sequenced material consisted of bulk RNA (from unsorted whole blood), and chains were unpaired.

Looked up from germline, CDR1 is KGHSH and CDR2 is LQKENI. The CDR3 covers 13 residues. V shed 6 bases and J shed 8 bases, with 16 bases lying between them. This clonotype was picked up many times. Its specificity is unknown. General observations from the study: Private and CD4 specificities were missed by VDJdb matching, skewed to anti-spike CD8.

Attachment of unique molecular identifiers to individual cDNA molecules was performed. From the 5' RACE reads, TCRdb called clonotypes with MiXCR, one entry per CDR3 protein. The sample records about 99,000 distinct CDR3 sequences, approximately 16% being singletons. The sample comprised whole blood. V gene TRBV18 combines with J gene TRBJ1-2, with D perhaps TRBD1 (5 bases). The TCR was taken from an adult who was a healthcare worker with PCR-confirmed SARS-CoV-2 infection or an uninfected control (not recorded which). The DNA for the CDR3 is TGTGCCAGCTCCGAGGGGTCCTCGTCCGGCTACACCTTC. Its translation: CASSEGSSSGYTF.